This entry lists 29 T cell receptor beta chains sequenced from one sample in a study of control samples from healthy donors and cancer patients (dated by TCRdb to 2018 to 2021). Library preparation was by the immunoSEQ multiplex PCR assay. TCRdb's version of the immuneACCESS table is confined to in-frame rearrangements and falls short of the full clone set. An unresolved V gene accounts for under half of the shortfall where checked; the remainder is of unknown origin. Recorded for this sample are under 95,000 clones; approximately 89% of them occurred a single time. Of the sample, 0.92% is held by the ten largest clones. Material for sequencing was blood. The source of these receptors is a woman in her thirties in good health.

The chain recombines TRBV19 with TRBJ2-1; 9 nucleotides match TRBD1. The ends lost 10 bases at V and 2 bases at J; junction bases unmatched: 9. This CDR3 has 15 amino acids. From germline, CDR1 is LNHDA and CDR2 SQIVND (reference sequence). For the CDR3, the DNA is TGTGCCACCACCCGGACAGGGGAGGCCTACAATGAGCAGTTCTTC. It encodes CATTRTGEAYNEQFF.

This sequence joins TRBV7-8 and TRBJ2-7; 7 bases align to TRBD2. The CDR3 is 16 residues long. Trimming at V came to 6 bases and at J to 0 bases, leaving 11 bases not matched to a gene. Germline V gives CDR1 SGHVS, CDR2 FQNEAQ. The CDR3 here is CASSQREGFSSYEQYF. Here the CDR3 DNA reads TGTGCCAGCAGTCAAAGGGAGGGGTTTAGCTCCTACGAGCAGTACTTC.

The V gene is TRBV18, the J gene TRBJ2-7; 7 bases agree with TRBD2. After removal of 5 bases from V and 2 bases from J, the junction contained 9 bases not matched to a gene. The CDR3 covers 15 residues. Germline V gene sequence: CDR1 KGHSH, CDR2 LQKENI. The CDR3, as DNA: TGTGCCAGCTCAGACCGGACTAGAAGCCCCTACGAGCAGTACTTC. Protein: CASSDRTRSPYEQYF.

The V gene is TRBV28, the J gene TRBJ1-4; D is unclear. The V and J ends lost 7 bases and 8 bases respectively, with 17 bases between them. This CDR3 contains 14 residues. Germline CDR1 is MDHEN and CDR2 is SYDVKM. The CDR3 region has the DNA TGTGCCAGCACCACACCGGGCAATCCCGAAAAACTGTTTTTT. Its translation: CASTTPGNPEKLFF.

J is TRBJ2-6 and V is TRBV18, with 9 bases lining up with TRBD1. The trim removed 2 bases at V and 1 base at J, leaving 3 bases unmatched. This CDR3 is built from 17 residues. Germline CDR1 reads KGHSH; CDR2 reads LQKENI. The CDR3 nucleotides are TGTGCCAGCTCACCAGCGGGACAGGGTTCTGGGGCCAACGTCCTGACTTTC. Encoded protein: CASSPAGQGSGANVLTF.

The chain has TRBV4-1 and TRBJ1-2; D unclear. This CDR3 has 14 residues. Looked up from germline, CDR1 is MGHRA and CDR2 is YSYEKL. V shed 1 base and J shed 0 bases, with 6 bases lying between them. CDR3 sequence reads: CASSQVGPNYGYTF. The CDR3 DNA sequence: TGCGCCAGCAGCCAAGTTGGGCCTAACTATGGCTACACCTTC.

This clone turned up a few times. V gene TRBV5-1 combines with J gene TRBJ2-7, with 7 bases lining up with TRBD1. J gave up 6 bases and V 2 bases, and 8 bases lay outside the gene matches. Germline-derived CDR1 and CDR2 are SGHRS and YFSETQ. This CDR3 is built from 14 residues. The DNA of the CDR3 is TGCGCCAGCAGCTTAGGACAGGCGCAATCCGAGCAGTACTTC. Translating gives CASSLGQAQSEQYF.

The CDR3 sequence: CASSPAGLDTGELFF. CDR3 coding DNA: TGTGCCAGCAGCCCCGCGGGGTTGGACACCGGGGAGCTGTTTTTT. This sequence joins TRBV7-9 and TRBJ2-2, with D possibly TRBD2 on 6 matching bases. V gave up 5 bases and J gave up 3 bases, with 13 bases separating them. The CDR3 sequence is 15 residues long. CDR1 is SEHNR and CDR2 is FQNEAQ in the germline V gene (reference sequence).

This clone has only one observation. The chain has TRBV11-2 and TRBJ2-1; 7 bases are a match to TRBD2. The CDR3 loop spans 15 amino acids. Unmatched junction bases numbered 8, after V lost 2 bases and J lost 7 bases. CDR1 is SGHAT, CDR2 FQNNGV, per germline. In nucleotides, the CDR3 is TGTGCCAGCAGCTTATGGGTGTCGGGAGGAAATGAGCAGTTCTTC. It is translated as CASSLWVSGGNEQFF.

The chain is built from TRBV11-2 and TRBJ1-4; no clear D. This CDR3 contains 14 residues. V was trimmed by 5 bases and J by 2 bases, leaving 9 bases between them. CDR1 and CDR2 (germline): SGHAT, FQNNGV. CDR3 sequence: CASSLQYTNEKLFF. DNA for the CDR3: TGTGCCAGCAGCCTACAGTATACTAATGAAAAACTGTTTTTT.

The chain joins TRBV28 to TRBJ1-2; D is unclear. CDR1 and CDR2 from the germline V gene are MDHEN and SYDVKM. The CDR3 contains 11 residues. The CDR3 here is CGCGFNYGYTF. CDR3 bases: TGTGGGTGTGGGTTTAACTATGGCTACACCTTC.

The genes are TRBV27 and TRBJ1-5, with D possibly being TRBD1 (6 bases). The germline CDR1 and CDR2 sequences are MNHEY and SMNVEV (reference sequence). The CDR3 loop spans 19 amino acids. V lost 4 bases and J lost 0, with 22 bases in between. The CDR3 region is CASSSNFFIGGYSNQPQHF. The CDR3 DNA reads TGTGCCAGCAGTTCGAACTTTTTTATAGGGGGTTATAGCAATCAGCCCCAGCATTTT.

The CDR3 sequence is CASSLALGGETNYGYTF. CDR3 nucleotides: TGTGCCAGCAGCTTAGCGCTAGGGGGGGAAACGAACTATGGCTACACCTTC. The chain couples TRBV7-9 to TRBJ1-2; tentatively, D is TRBD1 (6 bases). The CDR3 contains 17 residues. Germline V gene data show CDR1 as SEHNR and CDR2 as FQNEAQ (reference sequence). V dropped 0 bases and J dropped 2 bases, with 16 bases sitting between them.

The rearrangement links TRBV10-1 to TRBJ2-1; the match to TRBD1 covers 7 bases. Germline CDR1 and CDR2: WNHNN and SYGVQD (reference sequence). The junction had 19 bases not matched to a gene; V was cut back by 3 bases and J by 8 bases. The CDR3 consists of 18 residues. CDR3 in amino acids: CASSDLGVDRATFYEQFF. CDR3 nucleotides: TGCGCCAGCAGTGACCTGGGGGTTGACAGGGCTACCTTCTATGAGCAGTTCTTC.

The chain carries TRBV15 and TRBJ2-3; D perhaps matches TRBD2 (6 bases). V lost 0 bases, J lost 5 bases, and 12 bases lay in between. The CDR3 length is 15 residues. CDR1 LNHNV and CDR2 YYDKDF come from the germline V gene (reference sequence). For the CDR3, the DNA is TGTGCCACCAGCAGAGATCCGGGAGCTCAAGATACGCAGTATTTT. Translation gives CATSRDPGAQDTQYF.

The gene calls are TRBV7-2 and TRBJ1-2; TRBD1 might be the D (5 bases). The CDR3 contains 14 residues. V lost 5 bases to trimming and J lost 8 bases, with 18 bases between them. Germline V gene sequence: CDR1 SGHTA, CDR2 FQGNSA. This CDR3 is CASSPPGIRRGYTF. Here the CDR3 DNA reads TGTGCCAGCAGCCCACCAGGGATTCGGAGGGGCTACACCTTC. Using reference TRBV7-2 and TRBJ1-2 for the parts outside the CDR3, the full variable domain is GAGVSQSPSNKVTEKGKDVELRCDPISGHTALYWYRQSLGQGLEFLIYFQGNSAPDKSGLPSDRFSAERTGGSVSTLTIQRTQQEDSAVYLCASSPPGIRRGYTFGSGTRLTVV.

The chain recombines TRBV5-1 with TRBJ2-7; TRBD2 might be the D (6 bases). V shed 3 bases and J shed 0 bases, with 25 bases lying between them. This CDR3 spans 19 amino acids. Per germline, CDR1 SGHRS and CDR2 YFSETQ. The CDR3 sequence: CASSSRGGSRVGSSYEQYF. Here the CDR3 DNA reads TGCGCCAGCAGCTCCCGGGGAGGTTCGAGGGTAGGGAGCTCCTACGAGCAGTACTTC. Full variable domain (outside the CDR3, taken from reference TRBV5-1 and TRBJ2-7): KAGVTQTPRYLIKTRGQQVTLSCSPISGHRSVSWYQQTPGQGLQFLFEYFSETQRNKGNFPGRFSGRQFSNSRSEMNVSTLELGDSALYLCASSSRGGSRVGSSYEQYFGPGTRLTVT.

V is TRBV6-4 and J is TRBJ1-5, with TRBD1 as a possible D gene (5 bases). Deletions cut 4 bases from V and 1 base from J, with 5 bases between. There are 13 residues in the CDR3. Germline V gene lookup returns CDR1 MRHNA and CDR2 SNTAGT. CDR3 coding DNA: TGTGCCAGCAGTGGGGACAGCAATCAGCCCCAGCATTTT. Its protein is CASSGDSNQPQHF.

This rearrangement joins TRBV11-2 to TRBJ2-2; 10 nucleotides agree with TRBD2. Germline V gene sequence: CDR1 SGHAT, CDR2 FQNNGV. J lost 4 bases, V lost 11 bases, and 10 bases had no gene match. This CDR3 has 15 amino acids. CDR3 region: CAGSQREGGTGELFF. In DNA form, the CDR3 reads TGTGCCGGGAGTCAGCGGGAGGGAGGCACCGGGGAGCTGTTTTTT.

The table lists this clone with a few counts. V and J are TRBV7-9 and TRBJ1-6, with a possible D match to TRBD1 (5 bases). Trimming stripped 3 bases from V and 0 bases from J, with 9 bases between. Looked up from germline, CDR1 is SEHNR and CDR2 is FQNEAQ (reference sequence). The CDR3 is made up of 16 amino acids. CDR3 in amino acids: CASSLRQPSYNSPLHF. The CDR3 DNA reads TGTGCCAGCAGCTTGCGACAGCCCTCCTATAATTCACCCCTCCACTTT.

The chain carries TRBV5-4 and TRBJ2-1, with D possibly TRBD1 on 5 matching bases. The CDR3 spans 13 residues. Germline loops: CDR1 SGHNT, CDR2 YYREEE (reference sequence). The germline V and J ends were trimmed by 5 bases and 3 bases, with 9 bases remaining between them. In nucleotides, the CDR3 is TGTGCCAGCAGGCGAGACAGCTACAATGAGCAGTTCTTC. This translates into CASRRDSYNEQFF.

This chain joins TRBV4-2 and TRBJ1-5; D is unresolved. V lost 0 bases, J lost 6 bases, and 18 bases lay in between. The CDR3 runs 17 residues. Germline V CDR1 and CDR2: LGHNA, YNFKEQ. In DNA, the CDR3 is TGTGCCAGCAGCCAAGATTTTGGCAGCCGAGTGGGTCAGCCCCAGCATTTT. Translated, it gives CASSQDFGSRVGQPQHF.

This chain connects TRBV25-1 to TRBJ2-4; 7 positions match TRBD2. The germline V gene has CDR1 MGHDK and CDR2 SYGVNS. CDR3 size: 17 residues. The junction had 13 bases not matched to a gene; V was cut back by 4 bases and J by 4 bases. The CDR3 DNA reads TGTGCCAGCAGTGTTGGTGGGGGGGACCCAGTGAAAAACATTCAGTACTTC. Protein: CASSVGGGDPVKNIQYF.

The chain links TRBV7-6 to TRBJ2-3; 12 nucleotides align to TRBD2. The CDR3 consists of 21 residues. The V segment lost 2 bases and the J segment 0 bases; nucleotides outside the gene matches: 15. In germline, CDR1 is SGHVS, CDR2 FNYEAQ. The CDR3 protein is CASSLRPIRTSGVTSTDTQYF. The CDR3 nucleotides read TGTGCCAGCAGCTTAAGGCCAATTCGGACTAGCGGGGTAACTAGCACAGATACGCAGTATTTT. The variable domain in full, completed from reference TRBV7-6 and TRBJ2-3, reads GAGVSQSPRYKVTKRGQDVALRCDPISGHVSLYWYRQALGQGPEFLTYFNYEAQQDKSGLPNDRFSAERPEGSISTLTIQRTEQRDSAMYRCASSLRPIRTSGVTSTDTQYFGPGTRLTVL.

This clone has only a few counts. The rearrangement uses TRBV6-1 and TRBJ2-5; 7 bases are a match to TRBD1. The CDR3 has 15 residues. Trimming at V came to 1 base and at J to 1 base, leaving 3 bases not matched to a gene. The V gene's germline CDR1 is MNHNS and CDR2 SASEGT. The CDR3 sequence: CASSEVQGTQETQYF. CDR3 in DNA: TGTGCCAGCAGTGAAGTACAGGGGACCCAAGAGACCCAGTACTTC.

The J gene is TRBJ1-3, the V gene TRBV7-3; D ambiguous. Looked up from germline, CDR1 is SGHTA and CDR2 is FQGTGA. The CDR3 totals 16 residues. The V gene lost 5 bases and the J gene lost 0 bases, with 14 bases spanning the gap. The CDR3: CASSPGDGSSGNTIYF. The CDR3 DNA follows: TGTGCCAGCAGCCCGGGAGACGGGAGCTCTGGAAACACCATATATTTT.

The chain combines TRBV30 with TRBJ1-5, with 7 bases that match TRBD1. V shed 0 bases and J 9 bases; nucleotides not matched to a gene: 8. Germline CDR1 and CDR2: GTSNPN and SVGIG (reference sequence). This CDR3 has 14 residues. The CDR3 reads CAWSVDRAGAPQHF. In nucleotides, the CDR3 is TGTGCCTGGAGTGTAGACAGGGCTGGTGCGCCCCAGCATTTT.

The rearrangement uses TRBV18 and TRBJ2-3, with 10 bases identical to TRBD1. The CDR3 length is 16 residues. Germline-derived CDR1 and CDR2 are KGHSH and LQKENI. V lost 6 bases, J lost 2 bases, and 8 bases stayed unmatched. The chain's CDR3 is CASSSRGTGVTDTQYF. CDR3 DNA: TGTGCCAGCTCGTCTAGGGGGACAGGGGTCACAGATACGCAGTATTTT.

The chain combines TRBV13 with TRBJ1-3, with TRBD1 matching 8 bases. Germline V gene sequence: CDR1 PRHDT, CDR2 FYEKMQ (reference sequence). This CDR3 comprises 16 residues. With 5 bases clipped from V and 4 bases from J, the junction kept 10 bases outside the gene matches. CDR3 DNA: TGTGCCAGCAGCCTACTCGGGACAGGCGGAGGAAACACCATATATTTT. Its translation: CASSLLGTGGGNTIYF. The whole variable domain, remainder taken from reference TRBV13 and TRBJ1-3, is AAGVIQSPRHLIKEKRETATLKCYPIPRHDTVYWYQQGPGQDPQFLISFYEKMQSDKGSIPDRFSAQQFSDYHSELNMSSLELGDSALYFCASSLLGTGGGNTIYFGEGSWLTVV.